The next 29 T cell receptor beta chains were all read from a single sample in a study of beta chain features in type 1 diabetes. What was sequenced were expressed TCRB transcripts, since all of the isolated RNA had been reverse transcribed. This table comes from immunoSEQ multiplex PCR, and its TCRdb copy is limited to in-frame clones, with some not included. The data show around 690,000 clones, 9.5% to 15% seen once. Their cognate antigens are unknown. Study-wide results and limits: When Type 1 diabetes patients were examined, their TCRB CDR3s proved moderately but significantly shorter in all four CD4+ subsets.

The sequenced sample consisted of naive CD4+ T cells from blood. The receptor source for this set is a man in his thirties or forties with type 1 diabetes.

This chain links TRBV11-2 with TRBJ1-2; 8 bases are shared with TRBD1. The junction had 15 bases not matched to a gene; V was cut back by 6 bases and J by 6 bases. Germline V lookup: CDR1 SGHAT, CDR2 FQNNGV. The CDR3 totals 16 residues. The CDR3 region is CASSTQGALASDGYTF. CDR3 in DNA: TGTGCCAGCAGTACGCAGGGGGCGCTGGCTAGTGATGGCTACACCTTC.

The table lists this clone with a few counts. The V and J genes are TRBV9 and TRBJ2-1; 11 bases are shared with TRBD2. The V gene end was trimmed by 4 bases and the J gene end by 15 bases; junction bases not matched to a gene: 9. Germline V CDR1 and CDR2: SGDLS, YYNGEE. The CDR3 has 13 amino acids. CDR3 residues: CASSLPPTSGVFF. CDR3 DNA: TGTGCCAGCAGCCTTCCACCGACTAGCGGGGTGTTCTTC.

The rearrangement uses TRBV7-2 and TRBJ2-1; D is uncertain. V dropped 1 base and J dropped 6 bases, with 19 bases sitting between them. Germline V gene lookup returns CDR1 SGHTA and CDR2 FQGNSA. The CDR3 runs to 17 residues. CDR3 protein: CASSLGFRRTTGNEQFF. The CDR3 region has the DNA TGTGCCAGCAGCTTAGGGTTTAGGCGGACCACCGGCAATGAGCAGTTCTTC.

The gene calls are TRBV9 and TRBJ1-3; weak D call: TRBD1 (6 bases). Trimming took off 0 bases at V and 1 base at J, with 14 bases between the two ends. Germline V gene lookup returns CDR1 SGDLS and CDR2 YYNGEE. CDR3 size: 17 residues. The CDR3 spells CASSVAGAGGSGNTIYF. CDR3 nucleotide sequence: TGTGCCAGCAGCGTAGCGGGGGCCGGAGGATCTGGAAACACCATATATTTT.

Of note for this clone: One junction end disagrees with the germline gene, perhaps due to a read error. V is TRBV10-3 and J is TRBJ2-7, with 8 bases matching TRBD1. CDR1 is ENHRY and CDR2 is SYGVKD in the germline V gene. The CDR3 runs 15 residues. DNA for the CDR3: TGTGCCAGCAGTTACTCCGGACAGGGTCACGGCGAGCAGTACTTC. Translation gives CASSYSGQGHGEQYF.

This clone was detected only a few times. CDR3 nucleotide sequence: TGTGCAACCGGGTCAGGGTTGACAGATACGCAGTATTTT. Translated, it gives CATGSGLTDTQYF. This chain connects TRBV7-9 to TRBJ2-3; weak D call: TRBD1 (5 bases). CDR3 length: 13 amino acids. Germline V gene sequence: CDR1 SEHNR, CDR2 FQNEAQ (reference sequence).

This chain connects TRBV6-5 to TRBJ2-1; weak D call: TRBD1 (5 bases). CDR1 MNHEY and CDR2 SVGAGI come from the germline V gene. The CDR3 runs to 16 residues. V lost 0 bases, J lost 1 base, and 10 bases lay in between. The chain's CDR3 is CASSYSQGSSYNEQFF. The DNA for the CDR3 is TGTGCCAGCAGTTACTCCCAGGGATCGTCCTACAATGAGCAGTTCTTC.

V gene TRBV7-9 combines with J gene TRBJ2-2, with 12 nucleotides matching TRBD2. The V segment lost 5 bases and the J segment 3 bases; nucleotides outside the gene matches: 1. CDR3 length equals 15 residues. CDR1 SEHNR and CDR2 FQNEAQ come from the germline V gene (reference sequence). The CDR3 reads CASSRLAGDTGELFF. In DNA, the CDR3 is TGTGCCAGCAGCCGACTAGCGGGGGACACCGGGGAGCTGTTTTTT.

The chain employs TRBV29-1 and TRBJ2-1; 9 positions match TRBD2. The germline V gene encodes CDR1 SQVTM and CDR2 ANQGSEA. The ends lost 4 bases at V and 6 bases at J; junction bases unmatched: 16. CDR3 length: 17 residues. CDR3 sequence: CSVAGMGSGGSGNEQFF. The CDR3 DNA reads as TGCAGCGTTGCGGGGATGGGTAGCGGGGGCAGTGGCAATGAGCAGTTCTTC.

This clone was counted a few times. This same CDR3 is encoded by further DNA sequences in the sample. The chain is built from TRBV30 and TRBJ1-2; 8 nucleotides align to TRBD1. The germline gives CDR1 GTSNPN, CDR2 SVGIG (reference sequence). The CDR3 is made up of 12 amino acids. Trimming at V came to 3 bases and at J to 5 bases, leaving 2 bases not matched to a gene. CDR3 loop: CAWSRQGYGYTF. The CDR3 DNA follows: TGTGCCTGGAGCCGACAGGGGTATGGCTACACCTTC.

This chain links TRBV11-2 with TRBJ2-5; 8 bases line up with TRBD1. With V trimmed by 8 bases and J by 4 bases, 9 bases remained unmatched. The CDR3 loop spans 14 amino acids. CDR1 is SGHAT and CDR2 is FQNNGV in the germline V gene. Written as DNA, the CDR3 is TGTGCCAGCCGGATTACAGGGGGTAGAGAGACCCAGTACTTC. Protein sequence: CASRITGGRETQYF.

J is TRBJ2-5 and V is TRBV30, with a possible D match to TRBD2 (5 bases). There are 15 residues in the CDR3. The germline CDR1 and CDR2 sequences are GTSNPN and SVGIG (reference sequence). Trimming shortened V by 1 base and J by 3 bases, and 15 bases separated the two germline ends. The CDR3 loop reads CAWSGAGSAEETQYF. The CDR3 coding sequence is TGTGCCTGGAGTGGTGCGGGTTCAGCCGAAGAGACCCAGTACTTC.

This rearrangement joins TRBV28 to TRBJ1-1; D not resolved. The V gene's germline CDR1 is MDHEN and CDR2 SYDVKM. Trimming pared 3 bases from V and 11 bases from J, leaving 10 bases between. The CDR3 is 11 residues long. The CDR3 DNA follows: TGTGCCAGCAGTTTGGAGACAACGGCTTTCTTT. Translating gives CASSLETTAFF.

The chain recombines TRBV14 with TRBJ1-6; no clear D gene. V lost 1 base and J lost 9, with 7 bases in between. Germline V gives CDR1 SGHDN, CDR2 FVKESK. There are 13 residues in the CDR3. The CDR3: CASSQGPISPLHF. Written as DNA, the CDR3 is TGTGCCAGCAGCCAAGGACCCATTTCACCCCTCCACTTT.

This clone appeared a few times. The chain combines TRBV2 with TRBJ1-4, with TRBD1 as a possible D gene (6 bases). CDR1 and CDR2 (germline): SNHLY, FYNNEI. The V gene lost 4 bases and the J gene lost 7 bases, with 16 bases spanning the gap. The CDR3 contains 15 residues. In DNA form, the CDR3 reads TGTGCCAGCAGTGGTTACGCCTGGACAGCTGAAAAACTGTTTTTT. Its protein product is CASSGYAWTAEKLFF.

This clone occurred a few times. This CDR3 is also generated by other DNA sequences in the sample. This rearrangement joins TRBV7-2 to TRBJ1-5, with D hard to call. The V end was cut by 3 bases, the J end by 1 base, with 1 base between. Per germline, CDR1 SGHTA and CDR2 FQGNSA. The CDR3 length is 12 residues. In DNA, the CDR3 is TGTGCCAGCAGCTTCAGCAATCAGCCCCAGCATTTT. Translation: CASSFSNQPQHF.

The rearrangement links TRBV7-2 to TRBJ1-2; D is perhaps TRBD1 (5 bases). CDR1 is SGHTA and CDR2 is FQGNSA in the germline V gene. This CDR3 is 13 amino acids long. Trimming stripped 4 bases from V and 5 bases from J, with 11 bases between. The CDR3 sequence: CASSSAGGYGYTF. In nucleotides, the CDR3 is TGTGCCAGCAGCTCCGCCGGGGGGTATGGCTACACCTTC.

V gene TRBV18 combines with J gene TRBJ2-5, with D perhaps matching TRBD1 or TRBD2 (5 bases each). V lost 6 bases, J lost 5 bases, and 13 bases lay in between. The CDR3 runs to 13 residues. Germline V CDR1 and CDR2: KGHSH, LQKENI. CDR3 DNA sequence: TGTGCCAGCTCGCCGACCTGGGGGGAGACCCAGTACTTC. This codes for CASSPTWGETQYF.

The V gene is TRBV7-8, the J gene TRBJ2-7; D might be TRBD1 (5 bases). CDR1 and CDR2 from the germline V gene are SGHVS and FQNEAQ. The CDR3 length is 13 residues. The V and J ends lost 1 base and 7 bases respectively, with 11 bases between them. The CDR3 coding sequence is TGTGCCAGCAGCTTAGACGGGCAGGGAGAGCAGTACTTC. Protein sequence: CASSLDGQGEQYF.

The gene calls are TRBV9 and TRBJ2-7, with D perhaps matching TRBD2 (6 bases). V lost 1 base, J lost 7 bases, and 15 bases lay in between. There are 14 residues in the CDR3. The germline CDR1 and CDR2 sequences are SGDLS and YYNGEE. DNA for the CDR3: TGTGCCAGCAGCGTAAGTTCTAGCGTGGGAGAGCAGTACTTC. Translating gives CASSVSSSVGEQYF.

This clone was counted only a few times. V gene TRBV6-5 combines with J gene TRBJ2-4; 9 bases fit TRBD1. The CDR3 extends over 15 amino acids. Germline trimming cut 6 bases from V and 0 bases from J; bases unmatched to any gene: 3. The germline V gene has CDR1 MNHEY and CDR2 SVGAGI. CDR3 protein: CASRSGQGAKNIQYF. In DNA, the CDR3 is TGTGCCAGCAGATCGGGACAGGGAGCCAAAAACATTCAGTACTTC.

The chain employs TRBV11-2 and TRBJ1-1; D is unresolved. The length of the CDR3 is 12 residues. CDR1 is SGHAT and CDR2 is FQNNGV in the germline V gene. Trimming pared 5 bases from V and 0 bases from J, leaving 4 bases between. The CDR3 region has the DNA TGTGCCAGCAGCCGACTGAACACTGAAGCTTTCTTT. Amino acid sequence: CASSRLNTEAFF.

This clone appeared a few times. V gene TRBV19 combines with J gene TRBJ1-4; 7 bases match TRBD1. V gave up 3 bases and J gave up 4 bases; unmatched junction bases: 5. CDR1 and CDR2 (germline): LNHDA, SQIVND (reference sequence). The CDR3 runs 15 residues. CDR3 nucleotide sequence: TGTGCCAGTAGTATTCGGGACAGCAATAATGAAAAACTGTTTTTT. This encodes CASSIRDSNNEKLFF.

This clone was picked up a small number of times. Distinct nucleotide sequences in the sample also encode this CDR3. The V call is TRBV7-2, the J call TRBJ2-4; no definite D call. The CDR3 has 14 amino acids. CDR1 is SGHTA, CDR2 FQGNSA, per germline. Between the trimmed V and J ends, which lost 6 bases and 0 bases, there was a span of 9 bases. The CDR3 loop is CASSLGLAKNIQYF. The CDR3 bases are TGTGCCAGCAGTCTCGGGTTAGCCAAAAACATTCAGTACTTC.

The sample holds a few counts of this clone. J is TRBJ1-2 and V is TRBV18, with 10 bases identical to TRBD1. Germline CDR1 reads KGHSH; CDR2 reads LQKENI. J gave up 5 bases and V 1 base, and 13 bases lay outside the gene matches. This CDR3 comprises 18 residues. CDR3 nucleotides: TGTGCCAGCTCACCACTACAGGGACAGGGGCAAATGGGATATGGCTACACCTTC. This sequence encodes CASSPLQGQGQMGYGYTF.

This clone was picked up a small number of times. The rearrangement joins TRBV18 to TRBJ1-6; D gene ambiguous. V shed 4 bases and J shed 8 bases, with 18 bases lying between them. Germline V gene lookup returns CDR1 KGHSH and CDR2 LQKENI. The CDR3 is made up of 16 amino acids. The CDR3 sequence: CASSLSSGLVDSPLHF. Written as DNA, the CDR3 is TGTGCCAGCTCACTTTCTTCCGGACTGGTGGATTCACCCCTCCACTTT.

There are a few counts of this clone. The J gene is TRBJ2-2, the V gene TRBV5-1, with unresolved D. This CDR3 has 14 amino acids. With 0 bases removed from V and 3 bases from J, the gap between germline ends came to 6 bases. Germline CDR1 is SGHRS and CDR2 is YFSETQ. CDR3 nucleotide sequence: TGCGCCAGCAGCTTGGACGGCGACACCGGGGAGCTGTTTTTT. Its translation is CASSLDGDTGELFF.

This chain joins TRBV5-1 and TRBJ2-5; D remains unclear. Trimming took off 3 bases at V and 5 bases at J, with 14 bases between the two ends. The CDR3 spans 14 residues. Germline CDR1 SGHRS, CDR2 YFSETQ. The CDR3: CASSSAVITETQYF. The CDR3 bases are TGCGCCAGCAGCTCCGCCGTTATAACGGAGACCCAGTACTTC.

This clone was counted a few times. The chain employs TRBV19 and TRBJ1-1; D unclear. V lost 8 bases to trimming and J lost 1 base, with 11 bases between them. This CDR3 region has 13 residues. Germline V gene sequence: CDR1 LNHDA, CDR2 SQIVND (reference sequence). The CDR3 region has the DNA TGTGCCAGTTCTGACCGGGGGAACACTGAAGCTTTCTTT. It is translated as CASSDRGNTEAFF.